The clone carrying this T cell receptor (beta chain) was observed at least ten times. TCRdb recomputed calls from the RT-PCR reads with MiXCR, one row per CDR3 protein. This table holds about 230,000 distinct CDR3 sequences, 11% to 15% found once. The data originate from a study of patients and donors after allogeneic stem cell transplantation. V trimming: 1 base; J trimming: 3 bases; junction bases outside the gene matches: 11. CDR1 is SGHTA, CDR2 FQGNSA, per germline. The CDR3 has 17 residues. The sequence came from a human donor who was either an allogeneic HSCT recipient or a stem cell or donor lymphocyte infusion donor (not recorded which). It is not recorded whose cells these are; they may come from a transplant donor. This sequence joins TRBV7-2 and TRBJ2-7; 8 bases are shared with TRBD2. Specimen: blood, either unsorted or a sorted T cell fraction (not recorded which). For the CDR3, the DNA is TGTGCCAGCAGCTTAGGGACCGGACTAGCTATCTTCTACGAGCAGTACTTC. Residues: CASSLGTGLAIFYEQYF. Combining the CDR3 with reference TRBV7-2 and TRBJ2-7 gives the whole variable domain GAGVSQSPSNKVTEKGKDVELRCDPISGHTALYWYRQSLGQGLEFLIYFQGNSAPDKSGLPSDRFSAERTGGSVSTLTIQRTQQEDSAVYLCASSLGTGLAIFYEQYFGPGTRLTVT.